This T cell receptor beta chain emerged from a study of CD8 T cells in ankylosing spondylitis. Broader study findings: Typical of ankylosing spondylitis blood, it appeared, was a TCR beta motif of under 10 highly homologous variants.

Quantitative 5'-RACE with molecular barcodes produced the TCR beta libraries. TCRdb used MiXCR to reprocess the 5' RACE reads, holding one entry per CDR3 protein. Seen here are tens of thousands of distinct CDR3 sequences, under 3% observed once, and the top ten hold about 7.8%. The CDR3 spans 15 residues. Germline values: CDR1 SGDLS, CDR2 YYNGEE. With V trimmed by 4 bases and J by 8 bases, 10 bases remained unmatched. At least ten counts were recorded for this clonotype. The antigen is undetermined. The clonotype comes from a female donor with ankylosing spondylitis or in good health (not recorded which). The genes are TRBV9 and TRBJ2-1; 9 nucleotides match TRBD1. What was sequenced was blood, either unsorted or a sorted T cell fraction (not recorded which). The CDR3 spells CASSPRTGVGDEQFF. The DNA of the CDR3 is TGTGCCAGCAGCCCTAGGACAGGGGTTGGAGATGAGCAGTTCTTC.